This entry concerns a single T cell receptor (beta chain). The antigen remains undetermined. This sample was taken from a study of cytomegalovirus exposure and HLA in healthy donors. Amplification used 60 Vbeta primers and 13 Jbeta primers. Clones were read by immunoSEQ multiplex PCR, and TCRdb kept only the in-frame ones, dropping some. The table lists around 120,000 clones, about three quarters of them singletons, with around 30% in the top ten. In germline, CDR1 is SGHAT, CDR2 FQNNGV. The J segment lost 3 bases and the V segment lost 3 bases, leaving 3 bases of the junction unmatched. The CDR3 is 16 amino acids. Overall study results and limits: Several of the most significant clusters were apparently associated with common viral pathogens in a later analysis. Whilst most TCR sequences proved rare, a subset of public TCRs occurred across many donors. Reports indicated that the classifier achieved high specificity and sensitivity in diagnosing cytomegalovirus status.

The material sequenced was PBMCs. The receptor comes from a man aged 60 to 69 in good health and CMV-seropositive. The V call is TRBV11-2, the J call TRBJ2-3; 13 bases match TRBD2. CDR3 protein: CASSFGLAGVTDTQYF. The CDR3 nucleotides are TGTGCCAGCAGCTTCGGACTAGCGGGAGTTACAGATACGCAGTATTTT.